A single sample gave rise to the 29 T cell receptor beta chains below, sequenced in a study of early T cells in non-severe SARS-CoV-2 infection. One entry per CDR3 protein results from TCRdb running MiXCR on the 5' RACE reads. The data show some 82,000 distinct CDR3 sequences, roughly an eighth seen once. Sequenced sample: whole blood. Receptors were obtained from an adult who was a healthcare worker with PCR-confirmed SARS-CoV-2 infection or an uninfected control (not recorded which).

The chain links TRBV4-1 to TRBJ2-7; possible D gene TRBD1, 6 bases. This CDR3 region has 13 residues. CDR1 MGHRA and CDR2 YSYEKL come from the germline V gene. Between the trimmed V and J ends, which lost 4 bases and 2 bases, there was a span of 9 bases. The CDR3 loop reads CASSLDSPYEQYF. For the CDR3, the DNA is TGCGCCAGCAGCCTGGACAGTCCCTACGAGCAGTACTTC.

Only a few counts were recorded for this clonotype. This chain uses TRBV24-1 with TRBJ1-2, with 9 bases fitting TRBD1. The CDR3 has 15 amino acids. V gave up 3 bases and J gave up 4 bases; unmatched junction bases: 5. Germline-derived CDR1 and CDR2 are KGHDR and SFDVKD. CDR3 sequence: CATSDPTGGSYGYTF. The CDR3 DNA reads as TGTGCCACCAGTGATCCGACAGGGGGGAGCTATGGCTACACCTTC.

This chain uses TRBV28 with TRBJ1-4; D possibly corresponds to TRBD1 (6 bases). The V end lost 3 bases, the J end lost 8 bases, and 19 bases lay between the germline ends. The CDR3 length is 16 residues. From germline, CDR1 is MDHEN and CDR2 SYDVKM. This chain's CDR3 is CASSFPRTAVVEKLFF. CDR3 DNA: TGTGCCAGCAGTTTCCCCCGGACAGCAGTAGTGGAAAAACTGTTTTTT.

This clonotype was seen ten or more times. The chain is built from TRBV2 and TRBJ2-2; weak D call: TRBD2 (5 bases). CDR3 length equals 13 residues. With 5 bases removed from V and 7 bases from J, the gap between germline ends came to 11 bases. Germline V CDR1 and CDR2: SNHLY, FYNNEI. CDR3 sequence (DNA): TGTGCCAGCAGTATAGCGCGGAGCGGGGAGCTGTTTTTT. It is translated as CASSIARSGELFF. Full variable domain (remainder filled in from reference TRBV2 and TRBJ2-2): EPEVTQTPSHQVTQMGQEVILRCVPISNHLYFYWYRQILGQKVEFLVSFYNNEISEKSEIFDDQFSVERPDGSNFTLKIRSTKLEDSAMYFCASSIARSGELFFGEGSRLTVL.

V gene TRBV7-2 combines with J gene TRBJ2-7; D possibly corresponds to TRBD2 (6 bases). Germline V gene lookup returns CDR1 SGHTA and CDR2 FQGNSA. The V gene lost 4 bases and the J gene lost 7 bases, with 17 bases spanning the gap. This CDR3 is built from 14 residues. In DNA, the CDR3 is TGTGCCAGCAGCTCCCGGGACTCCCCACGGGAGCAGTACTTC. Translating it yields CASSSRDSPREQYF.

To note about this clonotype: A much larger clone sits a single nucleotide away, making a read error possible. The CDR3 DNA sequence: TGTGTCAGCAGCCGTTGGGGAGCGGCGAGCTCCTACAATGAGCAGTTCTTC. This translates into CVSSRWGAASSYNEQFF. This chain connects TRBV7-6 to TRBJ2-1; possible D gene TRBD2, 5 bases. The CDR3 consists of 17 residues. Germline lookup yields CDR1 SGHVS and CDR2 FNYEAQ. The variable domain in full, completed from reference TRBV7-6 and TRBJ2-1, reads GAGVSQSPRYKVTKRGQDVALRCDPISGHVSLYWYRQALGQGPEFLTYFNYEAQQDKSGLPNDRFSAERPEGSISTLTIQRTEQRDSAMYRCVSSRWGAASSYNEQFFGPGTRLTVL.

A few counts support this clonotype. The gene calls are TRBV20-1 and TRBJ1-1; possibly TRBD1 for D (6 bases). Germline assignment: CDR1 DFQATT and CDR2 SNEGSKA (reference sequence). Between the trimmed V and J ends, which lost 3 bases and 0 bases, there was a span of 17 bases. CDR3 size: 16 residues. CDR3 sequence: CSASGGFRNLNTEAFF. The CDR3 DNA reads TGCAGTGCTAGCGGGGGCTTTCGGAATTTGAACACTGAAGCTTTCTTT.

In this sample, this clonotype turned up many times. The J gene is TRBJ2-6, the V gene TRBV6-5; D remains unclear. CDR3 length equals 15 residues. Germline loops: CDR1 MNHEY, CDR2 SVGAGI. Trimming took off 7 bases at V and 0 bases at J, with 10 bases between the two ends. DNA of the CDR3: TGTGCCAGCACCTCTAGGAGCTCTGGGGCCAACGTCCTGACTTTC. As protein: CASTSRSSGANVLTF.

This clonotype was seen only a few times. The V call is TRBV30, the J call TRBJ2-1, with D possibly being TRBD2 (6 bases). Trimming removed 4 bases from V and 4 bases from J, with 14 bases in between. CDR1 and CDR2 from the germline V gene are GTSNPN and SVGIG (reference sequence). The CDR3 consists of 14 residues. CDR3 nucleotides: TGTGCCTGGACGGAGGGCATAGGTTACAATGAGCAGTTCTTC. It specifies CAWTEGIGYNEQFF.

This clonotype was picked up many times. This sequence joins TRBV20-1 and TRBJ1-6; 11 bases match TRBD1. CDR3 size: 13 residues. V gave up 5 bases and J gave up 8 bases; unmatched junction bases: 2. Germline V gene sequence: CDR1 DFQATT, CDR2 SNEGSKA (reference sequence). Here the CDR3 reads CSAPGQGDSPLHF. CDR3 nucleotide sequence: TGCAGTGCTCCGGGACAGGGGGATTCACCCCTCCACTTT.

This clonotype was detected only a few times. The chain links TRBV6-5 to TRBJ1-1; TRBD1 might be the D (6 bases). The CDR3 is 15 residues long. Germline V gene data show CDR1 as MNHEY and CDR2 as SVGAGI. The V end was cut by 2 bases, the J end by 3 bases, with 13 bases between. The CDR3 sequence: CASSYQRPGDTEAFF. For the CDR3, the DNA is TGTGCCAGCAGTTACCAGAGGCCAGGGGACACTGAAGCTTTCTTT.

This clonotype was detected many times. The CDR3 region is CASSGTSGSNTGELFF. CDR3 nucleotide sequence: TGTGCCAGCAGTGGGACTAGCGGGAGTAACACCGGGGAGCTGTTTTTT. This sequence joins TRBV6-2 or TRBV6-3 and TRBJ2-2; TRBD2 matches at 14 bases. There are 16 residues in the CDR3. Germline CDR1 MNHEY, CDR2 SVGEGT. V shed 5 bases and J 2 bases; nucleotides not matched to a gene: 1.

The genes are TRBV5-1 and TRBJ1-2; 7 bases map to TRBD1. J gave up 5 bases and V 3 bases, and 4 bases lay outside the gene matches. Germline V gives CDR1 SGHRS, CDR2 YFSETQ. This CDR3 is 13 amino acids long. The CDR3 loop is CASSSGGEYGYTF. CDR3 nucleotides: TGCGCCAGCAGCTCAGGGGGGGAGTATGGCTACACCTTC.

This clonotype was counted ten times or more. The rearrangement joins TRBV7-3 to TRBJ2-3; 14 nucleotides match TRBD2. Germline CDR1 SGHTA, CDR2 FQGTGA. The CDR3 spans 16 residues. With 5 bases clipped from V and 5 bases from J, the junction kept 6 bases outside the gene matches. This CDR3 reads CASSKTSGGALDTQYF. The CDR3 DNA follows: TGTGCCAGCAGCAAGACTAGCGGGGGGGCGTTAGATACGCAGTATTTT.

This clonotype was counted only a few times. This chain connects TRBV7-9 to TRBJ2-5; D remains ambiguous. Germline-derived CDR1 and CDR2 are SEHNR and FQNEAQ (reference sequence). The CDR3 has 11 residues. Between the trimmed V and J ends, which lost 5 bases and 5 bases, there was a span of 6 bases. The CDR3: CASSKVETQYF. The CDR3 DNA sequence: TGTGCCAGCAGCAAAGTGGAGACCCAGTACTTC.

The chain couples TRBV11-2 to TRBJ2-5; 7 nucleotides match TRBD2. The germline V gene has CDR1 SGHAT and CDR2 FQNNGV. With 3 bases clipped from V and 5 bases from J, the junction kept 24 bases outside the gene matches. The CDR3 has 20 residues. The CDR3 region is CASSFTYGTTSNRKMETQYF. The CDR3 region has the DNA TGTGCCAGCAGCTTCACGTACGGGACTACCTCAAACCGGAAAATGGAGACCCAGTACTTC.

This clonotype was seen many times. This chain links TRBV7-2 with TRBJ1-6; no definite D call. The CDR3 length is 18 residues. Germline values: CDR1 SGHTA, CDR2 FQGNSA. V lost 1 base and J 0 bases, leaving 13 bases between the germline ends. CDR3 loop: CASSLGIGRSSYNSPLHF. In DNA, the CDR3 is TGTGCCAGCAGCTTAGGGATCGGCAGAAGCTCCTATAATTCACCCCTCCACTTT.

Ten or more counts support this clonotype. The gene calls are TRBV7-2 and TRBJ2-2; perhaps TRBD2 as D (6 bases). Trimming removed 5 bases from V and 5 bases from J, with 18 bases in between. Germline V CDR1 and CDR2: SGHTA, FQGNSA. This CDR3 region has 16 residues. CDR3 in DNA: TGTGCCAGCAGCCTCCGGGCGGGCAGCGGGACCGGGGAGCTGTTTTTT. Residues: CASSLRAGSGTGELFF.

The chain couples TRBV4-1 to TRBJ1-1; D gene unclear. The CDR3 consists of 13 residues. V dropped 4 bases and J dropped 11 bases, with 17 bases sitting between them. The germline V gene encodes CDR1 MGHRA and CDR2 YSYEKL. DNA of the CDR3: TGCGCCAGCAGCCCGCACGAATCCTCCGAGGCTTTCTTT. This codes for CASSPHESSEAFF.

The chain carries TRBV6-5 and TRBJ2-7; D is unclear. The CDR3 is made up of 15 amino acids. Trimming left V 1 base short and J 2 bases short, with 12 bases between. In germline, CDR1 is MNHEY, CDR2 SVGAGI. The CDR3, as DNA: TGTGCCAGCAGTTACTGGGCAGACTTGACCTACGAGCAGTACTTC. It encodes CASSYWADLTYEQYF.

This clonotype was seen ten or more times. J is TRBJ2-2 and V is TRBV12-3 or TRBV12-4, with D possibly matching TRBD1 (5 bases). The V gene lost 10 bases and the J gene lost 0 bases, with 9 bases spanning the gap. The CDR3 has 13 residues. The DNA for the CDR3 is TGTGCCACAGACAGATCGAACACCGGGGAGCTGTTTTTT. This sequence encodes CATDRSNTGELFF.

This clonotype has a count of ten or more. The rearrangement uses TRBV24-1 and TRBJ2-2; TRBD1 is a possible D gene (6 bases). This CDR3 has 15 residues. The ends were cut back, 4 bases at V and 5 bases at J, with 13 bases in the middle. Germline CDR1 reads KGHDR; CDR2 reads SFDVKD. As DNA, the CDR3 is TGTGCCACCAGTGACCCAGGGGCTGGGACCGGGGAGCTGTTTTTT. Amino acids: CATSDPGAGTGELFF.

This clonotype was recorded many times. V usage is TRBV21-1 and J usage is TRBJ2-7; the table's D call, TRBD1, was not checked against the DNA. TRBV21-1 is described as a pseudogene. CDR3 size: 16 residues. The CDR3 is CASSPRAGGSSYEQYF. The CDR3 DNA is TGTGCCAGCAGCCCCCGTGCAGGGGGGAGCTCCTACGAGCAGTACTTC.

This sequence joins TRBV27 and TRBJ1-2; weak D call: TRBD1 (6 bases). The CDR3 spans 11 residues. The V gene lost 8 bases and the J gene lost 5 bases, with 9 bases spanning the gap. Per the germline V gene, CDR1 is MNHEY and CDR2 is SMNVEV (reference sequence). The CDR3, as DNA: TGTGCCAGCTTAGGGGGGTATGGCTACACCTTC. Protein product: CASLGGYGYTF.

This rearrangement joins TRBV1 to TRBJ2-3; TRBD2 is the table's D call and was not checked against the DNA. TRBV1 is described as a pseudogene. This CDR3 has 16 residues. This CDR3 is CTSSQGTSGGADTQYF. The CDR3 DNA reads TGCACCAGCAGCCAAGGAACTAGCGGGGGGGCAGATACGCAGTATTTT.

This clonotype occurred a few times. The CDR3 loop reads CASSATGSRNVLTF. DNA of the CDR3: TGTGCCAGCAGCGCAACGGGATCCAGAAACGTCCTGACTTTC. This sequence joins TRBV9 and TRBJ2-6; a weak D match, TRBD2 (5 bases). This CDR3 has 14 residues. CDR1 SGDLS and CDR2 YYNGEE come from the germline V gene. Trimming took off 3 bases at V and 10 bases at J, with 14 bases between the two ends.

Ten or more counts support this clonotype. The J gene is TRBJ2-1, the V gene TRBV11-2; 12 positions agree with TRBD1. V lost 5 bases and J lost 0; bases outside the gene matches: 11. The V gene's germline CDR1 is SGHAT and CDR2 FQNNGV. CDR3 length equals 19 residues. The CDR3 nucleotides read TGTGCCAGCAGCCTTCGGGGACAGGGGGCGATTAGCTCCTACAATGAGCAGTTCTTC. This sequence encodes CASSLRGQGAISSYNEQFF.

A few counts support this clonotype. The junction shows a germline mismatch at one end, possibly a read error. This chain uses TRBV2 with TRBJ2-7; 7 bases agree with TRBD2. The CDR3 contains 13 residues. Germline CDR1 SNHLY, CDR2 FYNNEI. The CDR3 sequence: CTSRPTSNHEQYF. CDR3 nucleotide sequence: TGTACCAGCAGACCGACTAGCAACCACGAGCAGTACTTC.

This chain links TRBV7-8 with TRBJ1-2; the match to TRBD1 covers 7 bases. Germline CDR1 is SGHVS and CDR2 is FQNEAQ. The J segment lost 3 bases and the V segment lost 2 bases, leaving 9 bases of the junction unmatched. This CDR3 region has 16 residues. The CDR3 DNA reads TGTGCCAGCAGCTTACGGGAGGGGGCGAGGGACTATGGCTACACCTTC. It yields the protein CASSLREGARDYGYTF. Supplemented by reference TRBV7-8 and TRBJ1-2, the full variable domain reads GAGVSQSPRYKVAKRGQDVALRCDPISGHVSLFWYQQALGQGPEFLTYFQNEAQLDKSGLPSDRFFAERPEGSVSTLKIQRTQQEDSAVYLCASSLREGARDYGYTFGSGTRLTVV.